The following is a TCR beta chain sequence with its context. Its specificity is unknown. The data originate from a study of cytomegalovirus exposure and HLA in healthy donors. After removal of 3 bases from V and 5 bases from J, the junction contained 3 bases not matched to a gene. This CDR3 has 14 amino acids. Per germline, CDR1 SNHLY and CDR2 FYNNEI. Study outcomes and limitations: Cytomegalovirus association was listed for 170 or so TCR beta chains. As a later analysis showed, a missense DCLRE1C variant was linked to trimming of TCR beta V- and J-genes.

Researchers ran the PCR with 60 Vbeta and 13 Jbeta primers. Assay: immunoSEQ multiplex PCR; the TCRdb copy retains only in-frame clones and omits some. The sample shows roughly 150,000 clones, just under 75% of them seen only once. The chain couples TRBV2 to TRBJ2-1; the match to TRBD2 covers 8 bases. The sequencing input was PBMCs. The TCR comes from a woman between 18 and 29 years old in good health and CMV-seronegative. This chain's CDR3 is CASSEGAGDNEQFF. The CDR3 nucleotides read TGTGCCAGCAGTGAGGGAGCGGGAGACAATGAGCAGTTCTTC.